The rows below give T cell receptor beta chains drawn from one sample of a study of patients and donors after allogeneic stem cell transplantation. MiXCR, applied by TCRdb to the RT-PCR reads, yields one record per CDR3 protein. The repertoire consists of about 210,000 distinct CDR3 sequences, with around 40% occurring once and the leading ten covering roughly 10%. Sample: blood, either unsorted or a sorted T cell fraction (not recorded which). These receptors were collected from a human donor who was either an allogeneic HSCT recipient or a stem cell or donor lymphocyte infusion donor (not recorded which). It is not recorded whose cells these are; they may come from a transplant donor. The CDR3 runs from the conserved cysteine through the conserved F or W. The order of the fields is J gene, CDR3 length, V gene, CDR3 protein.

J: TRBJ2-1
length: 13
V: TRBV12-3/TRBV12-4
CDR3: CASSKDSNYEQFF

J: TRBJ2-7
length: 13
V: TRBV2
CDR3: CASSDGGWYEQYF

J: TRBJ2-5
length: 12
V: TRBV7-9
CDR3: CASRTGLETQYF

J: TRBJ1-4
length: 12
V: TRBV12-3/TRBV12-4
CDR3: CASSKFGEKLFF

J: TRBJ2-3
length: 14
V: TRBV7-2
CDR3: CASSLEHYTDTQYF

J: TRBJ2-5
length: 15
V: TRBV11-2
CDR3: CASSSLAGGLGTQYF

J: TRBJ1-2
length: 12
V: TRBV9
CDR3: CASSVGEYGYTF

J: TRBJ1-5
length: 12
V: TRBV12-3/TRBV12-4
CDR3: CASSPGVQPQHF

J: TRBJ1-6
length: 14
V: TRBV20-1
CDR3: CSARELQYNSPLHF

J: TRBJ2-3
length: 14
V: TRBV5-1
CDR3: CASSLVIEADTQYF

J: TRBJ2-3
length: 14
V: TRBV6-5
CDR3: CASSSGLAADTQYF

J: TRBJ1-2
length: 14
V: TRBV6-5
CDR3: CASTRRQGIHGYTF

J: TRBJ1-3
length: 14
V: TRBV20-1
CDR3: CSAADLGAGNTIYF

J: TRBJ2-2
length: 14
V: TRBV14
CDR3: CASSRNGPTGELFF

J: TRBJ1-3
length: 18
V: TRBV4-3
CDR3: CASSQDAHFGGAGNTIYF

J: TRBJ1-2
length: 13
V: TRBV6-6
CDR3: CASTYQGGYGYTF

J: TRBJ1-5
length: 16
V: TRBV20-1
CDR3: CSARVRTGGANQPQHF

J: TRBJ1-1
length: 17
V: TRBV12-3/TRBV12-4
CDR3: CASSLKTGLTLNTEAFF

J: TRBJ1-4
length: 17
V: TRBV6-5
CDR3: CASRARGRIATNEKLFF

J: TRBJ1-3
length: 15
V: TRBV18
CDR3: CASSPSEHSGNTIYF

J: TRBJ2-2
length: 13
V: TRBV27
CDR3: CASSLFGTGELFF

J: TRBJ1-1
length: 13
V: TRBV20-1
CDR3: CSARGPGATEAFF

J: TRBJ2-7
length: 16
V: TRBV25-1
CDR3: CASSALLGQGSYEQYF

J: TRBJ1-2
length: 13
V: TRBV9
CDR3: CASSVASDYGYTF

J: TRBJ1-2
length: 13
V: TRBV12-3/TRBV12-4
CDR3: CASSASGGDGYTF

J: TRBJ2-1
length: 17
V: TRBV7-9
CDR3: CASSPRPREGTYNEQFF